Presented here are 15 T cell receptor beta chains from one specimen sequenced in a study of blood T cell repertoires in COVID-19. Assay: immunoSEQ multiplex PCR; the TCRdb copy retains only in-frame clones and omits some. The sample lists roughly 430,000 clones, 88% seen once, with more than 2% in the top ten. The specimen sequenced was PBMCs or T cells enriched from blood (not recorded which). These receptors originate from a woman aged 40 to 50 with acute COVID-19.

The gene calls are TRBV4-1 and TRBJ2-3; no clear D gene. Trimming left V 0 bases short and J 3 bases short, with 7 bases between. Germline V gene sequence: CDR1 MGHRA, CDR2 YSYEKL. The CDR3 is 14 amino acids. Here the CDR3 reads CASSQDLRTDTQYF. CDR3 nucleotide sequence: TGCGCCAGCAGCCAAGATCTGCGGACAGATACGCAGTATTTT.

The chain joins TRBV24-1 to TRBJ2-1; weak D call: TRBD1 (6 bases). CDR3 length: 15 residues. Germline CDR1 reads KGHDR; CDR2 reads SFDVKD. V gave up 3 bases and J gave up 7 bases, with 15 bases separating them. This CDR3 is CATSDPSTGTNEQFF. In nucleotides, the CDR3 is TGTGCCACCAGTGATCCCTCAACCGGGACAAATGAGCAGTTCTTC.

V gene TRBV9 combines with J gene TRBJ2-3, with TRBD2 identical over 9 bases. Looked up from germline, CDR1 is SGDLS and CDR2 is YYNGEE. Trimming cost V 3 bases and J 3 bases; bases outside gene matches: 2. The CDR3 runs 14 residues. The chain's CDR3 is CASSEGLATDTQYF. In DNA, the CDR3 is TGTGCCAGCAGCGAGGGACTAGCAACAGATACGCAGTATTTT.

The chain has TRBV5-6 and TRBJ2-5; tentative D call: TRBD1 (6 bases). The ends were cut back, 0 bases at V and 7 bases at J, with 16 bases in the middle. CDR1 and CDR2 from the germline V gene are SGHDT and YYEEEE. The CDR3 loop spans 15 amino acids. CDR3 nucleotide sequence: TGTGCCAGCAGCTTGGGAGTACAGGGTGCGTTGACCCAGTACTTC. It specifies CASSLGVQGALTQYF.

The J gene is TRBJ1-1, the V gene TRBV4-1; TRBD1 agrees at 9 bases. The V gene's germline CDR1 is MGHRA and CDR2 YSYEKL. V shed 4 bases, J shed 4 bases, and the junction held 7 bases outside the gene matches. The CDR3 has 15 amino acids. CDR3 sequence (DNA): TGCGCCAGCAGCCTTACGGACAGGGGCGGCACTGAAGCTTTCTTT. Translating it yields CASSLTDRGGTEAFF.

The chain carries TRBV15 and TRBJ2-7; the D gene is possibly TRBD2 (6 bases). The CDR3 totals 16 residues. Per the germline V gene, CDR1 is LNHNV and CDR2 is YYDKDF (reference sequence). Trimming cost V 3 bases and J 7 bases, with 22 bases left between them. CDR3 coding DNA: TGTGCCACCAGCAGGGGAGGCAGTACCCTCCTGCGGGAGCAGTACTTC. Protein product: CATSRGGSTLLREQYF.

V is TRBV15 and J is TRBJ2-7; D unclear. There are 15 residues in the CDR3. The V end lost 0 bases, the J end lost 2 bases, and 11 bases lay between the germline ends. Germline loops: CDR1 LNHNV, CDR2 YYDKDF (reference sequence). CDR3 coding DNA: TGTGCCACCAGCAGAGAGCCAGGAACCACCTACGAGCAGTACTTC. Protein product: CATSREPGTTYEQYF.

CDR3 nucleotides: TGTGCCACCAGTGACCCCAAGGGGGACAGACTCTACGAGCAGTACTTC. Residues: CATSDPKGDRLYEQYF. This rearrangement joins TRBV24-1 to TRBJ2-7, with 7 positions matching TRBD1. The V gene's germline CDR1 is KGHDR and CDR2 SFDVKD. CDR3 size: 16 residues. V was clipped by 4 bases and J by 3 bases; unmatched bases: 11.

This clone was seen once. The V call is TRBV19, the J call TRBJ2-1, with D perhaps matching TRBD2 (5 bases). Germline loops: CDR1 LNHDA, CDR2 SQIVND (reference sequence). This CDR3 is built from 15 residues. The V end was cut by 6 bases, the J end by 4 bases, with 16 bases between. The CDR3, as DNA: TGTGCCAGTAGCGTGACTACGTTAAGATACAATGAGCAGTTCTTC. Protein product: CASSVTTLRYNEQFF.

The table lists this clone with a count of one. The chain couples TRBV4-1 to TRBJ2-7; a weak D match, TRBD2 (7 bases). The V gene lost 0 bases and the J gene lost 3 bases, with 12 bases spanning the gap. The CDR3 length is 15 residues. The germline CDR1 and CDR2 sequences are MGHRA and YSYEKL. As DNA, the CDR3 is TGCGCCAGCAGCCAAGATAGGGGGGGATACTACGAGCAGTACTTC. Translating it yields CASSQDRGGYYEQYF.

The V and J genes are TRBV6-5 and TRBJ1-2, with 10 bases that match TRBD1. CDR1 is MNHEY, CDR2 SVGAGI, per germline. This CDR3 has 15 residues. The V and J ends lost 4 bases and 3 bases, in that order; junction bases with no gene match: 5. The CDR3 DNA reads TGTGCCAGCAGTTCCGGGACAGGGGATGACTATGGCTACACCTTC. Residues: CASSSGTGDDYGYTF.

V gene TRBV3-1 (or the pseudogene TRBV3-2) combines with J gene TRBJ2-3, with D perhaps TRBD1 (6 bases). V was cut by 0 bases and J by 2 bases, with 9 bases left in between. The V gene's germline CDR1 is LGHDT and CDR2 YNNKEL (reference sequence). The CDR3 is made up of 15 amino acids. CDR3 coding DNA: TGTGCCAGCAGCCAAGAGCAGGGGCCCACAGATACGCAGTATTTT. Its translation is CASSQEQGPTDTQYF.

This chain uses TRBV7-9 with TRBJ2-2; 8 bases align to TRBD2. V trimming: 5 bases; J trimming: 6 bases; junction bases outside the gene matches: 5. The CDR3 consists of 14 residues. Germline values: CDR1 SEHNR, CDR2 FQNEAQ (reference sequence). CDR3 sequence (DNA): TGTGCCAGCAGCCCCCGGGGGGGGGCCGGGGAGCTGTTTTTT. Protein product: CASSPRGGAGELFF. Complete variable domain (other parts from reference TRBV7-9 and TRBJ2-2): DTGVSQNPRHKITKRGQNVTFRCDPISEHNRLYWYRQTLGQGPEFLTYFQNEAQLEKSRLLSDRFSAERPKGSFSTLEIQRTEQGDSAMYLCASSPRGGAGELFFGEGSRLTVL.

This chain joins TRBV27 and TRBJ2-2; 7 nucleotides match TRBD1. J gave up 5 bases and V 6 bases, and 6 bases lay outside the gene matches. The CDR3 sequence is 14 residues long. Germline V gives CDR1 MNHEY, CDR2 SMNVEV (reference sequence). CDR3 nucleotides: TGTGCCAGCAGCCGACAGGGCCGAACCGGGGAGCTGTTTTTT. Translating it yields CASSRQGRTGELFF.

V is TRBV5-1 and J is TRBJ2-7; unclear D gene. V lost 1 base and J 0 bases, leaving 8 bases between the germline ends. Per the germline V gene, CDR1 is SGHRS and CDR2 is YFSETQ. The CDR3 covers 14 residues. CDR3 DNA: TGCGCCAGCAGCTTGACCACTATCTCCTACGAGCAGTACTTC. Its protein product is CASSLTTISYEQYF.